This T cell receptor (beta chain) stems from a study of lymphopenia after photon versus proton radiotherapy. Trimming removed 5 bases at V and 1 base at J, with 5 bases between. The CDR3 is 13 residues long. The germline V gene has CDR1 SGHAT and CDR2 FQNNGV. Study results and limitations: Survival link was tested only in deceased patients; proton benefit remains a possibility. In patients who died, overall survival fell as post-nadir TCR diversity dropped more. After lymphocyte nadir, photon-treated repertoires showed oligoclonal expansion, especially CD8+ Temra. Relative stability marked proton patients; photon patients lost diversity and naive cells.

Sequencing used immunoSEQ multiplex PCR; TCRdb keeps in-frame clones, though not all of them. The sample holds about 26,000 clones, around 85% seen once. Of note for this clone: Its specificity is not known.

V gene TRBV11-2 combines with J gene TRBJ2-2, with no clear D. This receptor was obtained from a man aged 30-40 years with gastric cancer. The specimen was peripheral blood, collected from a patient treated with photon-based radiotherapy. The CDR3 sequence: CASSLQNTGELFF. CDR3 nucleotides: TGTGCCAGCAGCCTACAGAACACCGGGGAGCTGTTTTTT.